These 11 T cell receptor beta chains were all obtained from the same sample, sequenced in a study of control samples from healthy donors and cancer patients (TCRdb year 2020). Library preparation used the immunoSEQ multiplex PCR assay. TCRdb mirrors the immuneACCESS table, restricted to in-frame sequences. Some clones are absent from its copies; in checked studies, under half trace to an unresolved V gene, and the reason for the others is unknown. This sample holds 65,000 to 80,000 clones; 80% to 90% were observed only once. The top ten clonotypes cover 1.9% of the sample. Sample: PBMCs. Receptors originate from a woman aged 55-69 years with head and neck cancer.

The J gene is TRBJ2-7, the V gene TRBV29-1; perhaps TRBD1 as D (6 bases). Germline assignment: CDR1 SQVTM and CDR2 ANQGSEA. V lost 6 bases, J lost 3 bases, and 15 bases lay in between. There are 13 residues in the CDR3. The CDR3 here is CSVFTTGFYEQYF. The CDR3 DNA reads as TGCAGCGTGTTTACTACAGGGTTCTACGAGCAGTACTTC.

The chain recombines TRBV4-2 with TRBJ1-6, with unresolved D. The germline V gene encodes CDR1 LGHNA and CDR2 YNFKEQ. Trimming took 0 bases from V and 12 from J, leaving 27 bases between them. This CDR3 comprises 19 residues. This CDR3 reads CASSQEIRAGTASERPLHF. The CDR3 bases are TGTGCCAGCAGCCAAGAAATAAGGGCAGGTACAGCCAGTGAAAGACCCCTCCACTTT.

The gene calls are TRBV5-6 and TRBJ1-1; TRBD1 matches 10 bases. The length of the CDR3 is 14 residues. Germline values: CDR1 SGHDT, CDR2 YYEEEE. The J segment lost 3 bases and the V segment lost 2 bases, leaving 1 base of the junction unmatched. The CDR3 DNA is TGTGCCAGCAGCTTTGGGACAGGGGACACTGAAGCTTTCTTT. Translating it yields CASSFGTGDTEAFF.

J is TRBJ2-5 and V is TRBV7-8; 11 bases map to TRBD2. Germline-derived CDR1 and CDR2 are SGHVS and FQNEAQ. CDR3 length: 15 residues. V shed 9 bases, J shed 7 bases, and the junction held 13 bases outside the gene matches. Written as DNA, the CDR3 is TGTGCCAGTCTGTTAGCGGGAGGGCTCAGGGGGACCCAGTACTTC. This translates into CASLLAGGLRGTQYF.

The rearrangement joins TRBV7-9 to TRBJ2-7; TRBD1 might be the D (5 bases). Trimming shortened V by 1 base and J by 5 bases, and 15 bases separated the two germline ends. Germline V gene lookup returns CDR1 SEHNR and CDR2 FQNEAQ (reference sequence). There are 15 residues in the CDR3. CDR3 nucleotides: TGTGCCAGCAGCTTAGAAGGCAGGGTGATTGACGAGCAGTACTTC. Translation: CASSLEGRVIDEQYF.

The CDR3 sequence: CASSNRGVGGNTIYF. In DNA form, the CDR3 reads TGTGCCAGCAGTAACAGGGGAGTAGGTGGAAACACCATATATTTT. V usage is TRBV27 and J usage is TRBJ1-3, with 7 bases lining up with TRBD1. V shed 5 bases, J shed 3 bases, and the junction held 7 bases outside the gene matches. Germline V lookup: CDR1 MNHEY, CDR2 SMNVEV (reference sequence). The CDR3 loop spans 15 amino acids.

The DNA for the CDR3 is TGTGCCAGCCGGAGACTAGCGGGAGGGAATGAGCAGTTCTTC. Translation: CASRRLAGGNEQFF. The genes are TRBV6-4 and TRBJ2-1; 14 bases fit TRBD2. Germline-derived CDR1 and CDR2 are MRHNA and SNTAGT. This CDR3 has 14 amino acids. The V segment lost 8 bases and the J segment 7 bases; nucleotides outside the gene matches: 4.

This chain connects TRBV4-2 to TRBJ2-7; tentatively, D is TRBD1 or TRBD2 (5 bases each). Trimming removed 1 base from V and 6 bases from J, with 25 bases in between. The CDR3 sequence is 18 residues long. CDR1 and CDR2 (germline): LGHNA, YNFKEQ. The CDR3 DNA is TGTGCCAGCAGCCAAGGGGTGAAGGGATTTAGTCAGGGACCCGAGCAGTACTTC. This gives the protein CASSQGVKGFSQGPEQYF.

This clone was observed a few times. The same CDR3 arises from other DNA sequences in this sample as well. V is TRBV5-1 and J is TRBJ2-5, with D perhaps matching TRBD1 or TRBD2 (5 bases each). With 2 bases removed from V and 3 bases from J, the gap between germline ends came to 11 bases. From germline, CDR1 is SGHRS and CDR2 YFSETQ. The CDR3 consists of 14 residues. DNA for the CDR3: TGCGCCAGCAGCTTAGGGACCGCGAAAGAGACCCAGTACTTC. Protein: CASSLGTAKETQYF.

The chain employs TRBV6-5 and TRBJ2-1; the D gene could be TRBD1 or TRBD2 (5 bases each). Trimming took 3 bases from V and 1 from J, leaving 10 bases between them. Germline V gene sequence: CDR1 MNHEY, CDR2 SVGAGI. The CDR3 contains 15 residues. The CDR3 loop is CASSYRGTSYNEQFF. The CDR3 nucleotides are TGTGCCAGCAGTTATAGAGGGACGTCCTACAATGAGCAGTTCTTC.

The chain has TRBV7-6 and TRBJ2-7; D might be TRBD1 (6 bases). CDR1 is SGHVS and CDR2 is FNYEAQ in the germline V gene. The CDR3 spans 17 residues. Trimming took 0 bases from V and 7 from J, leaving 22 bases between them. The CDR3 DNA sequence: TGTGCCAGCAGCTTAGCTGGTTTGGCAGGGGATTTGAGTGAGCAGTACTTC. Its translation: CASSLAGLAGDLSEQYF.